This TCR beta chain was retrieved from a study of CD8 T cells in Susac syndrome (dated by TCRdb to between 2018 and 2021). About the investigation overall: Repertoire sequencing was used to test whether CD8+ T cell activation and differentiation in Susac syndrome was antigen driven. General conclusions and limits of the study: The number of individuals in the TCR sequencing and HLA analysis was recognized as being relatively small.

For this clonotype: Its antigen has not been determined. The input lacks base qualities; no much larger clone sits a single base away.

RNA was extracted using the RNeasy kit, and about 0.45 to 1 ug of the RNA was reverse transcribed with random hexamers. The immunoSEQ multiplex PCR assay, covering 54 Vbeta and 13 Jbeta segments, was used to amplify TCR beta CDR3 regions. PCR amplification bias was corrected by using a synthetic template baseline for primer optimization and computational correction. The study's processing was this. Reads were annotated to V, D and J genes per IMGT and analyzed with immunoSEQ Analyzer, keeping only productive sequences. To calculate clonality, Shannon entropy was normalized by log2 of the number of productive unique sequences and then subtracted from one. For each patient and control, public and private clones were evaluated within the 100 most prevalent clones. Clones were defined as Susac-specific when absent from the healthy and MS cohorts, from roughly 1,000 published viral clones and from other ImmuneACCESS disease sequences. TCRdb reran the public reads through fastp at Q25 and MiXCR, keeping productive beta chains. CDR3 protein duplicates are merged, each entry listing the most common genes and DNA. These V and J calls are TCRdb output, not the study's own analysis. This sample gives a few hundred thousand distinct CDR3 sequences in total; 95% of them show up just once. The ten largest account for roughly 0.1% of the sample.

Peripheral blood CD8+ and CD4+ T cells from healthy donors, Susac syndrome patients and multiple sclerosis patients were profiled by high-throughput TCR beta sequencing. Treatment-naive patients with stable or active relapsing-remitting disease fulfilling revised McDonald criteria were used as multiple sclerosis controls. Bulk CD8+ and CD4+ T cells were purified magnetically by negative isolation, whereas CD8+ TEMRA cells were enriched by FACS. Blood was collected in EDTA tubes and processed within 24 hours, with PBMCs isolated through density gradient centrifugation. PBMCs destined for TCR sequencing were cryopreserved in liquid nitrogen and later thawed in a 37 °C water bath. The sorted or isolated CD4+, CD8+ and CD8+ TEMRA cells had a purity of 90% or higher. Trimming leaves V shorter by 2 bases and J shorter by 7 bases, with the junction holding 10 bases beyond the gene matches. Including the terminal cysteine and phenylalanine, the CDR3 comprises 17 residues. CDR3 DNA only is kept here, 51 bases in frame from base 1. For CDR1 and CDR2, the germline V gene (reference sequence) lists MNHEY and SMNVEV.

The sample consisted of CD4+ T cells from PBMCs. This clonotype was obtained from a human donor with multiple sclerosis. The receptor chain draws on TRBV27 and TRBJ2-1; 11 junctional bases match TRBD2. In nucleotides, the sequence is TGTGCCAGCAGTTTAATAGGTAGCGGGGGGGCCCGGAATGAGCAGTTCTTC. This is translated as CASSLIGSGGARNEQFF.